This T cell receptor beta chain was captured in a study of cytomegalovirus exposure and HLA in healthy donors. General study points: An analysis was carried out later, and it reportedly showed fewer N-insertions in an Asian-associated ancestry cluster than the approximately 700-donor mean. V- and J-gene trimming of TCR beta was linked (in a later analysis) to a missense DCLRE1C variant.

With regard to this clone: Its antigen is unknown.

Germline CDR1 and CDR2: SGHAT and FQNNGV. V lost 1 base to trimming and J lost 0 bases, with 16 bases between them. The CDR3 totals 17 residues. The PCR made use of 60 Vbeta and 13 Jbeta primers. Clones were read by immunoSEQ multiplex PCR, and TCRdb kept only the in-frame ones, dropping some. The sample has 100,000 to 150,000 clones; around 77% are singletons. Healthy individuals who donated bone marrow served as the donors. Donors showed nominal health when sampled, although they likely had unrecorded immune exposures. The sequence was obtained from a woman between 40 and 55 years old in good health and CMV-seropositive. The rearrangement uses TRBV11-2 and TRBJ2-7; TRBD2 is a possible D gene (5 bases). Sequenced material: PBMCs. The chain's CDR3 is CASSLVDGSVISYEQYF. DNA for the CDR3: TGTGCCAGCAGCTTAGTCGATGGTAGCGTTATCTCCTACGAGCAGTACTTC.